These 19 T cell receptor beta chains came from one sample sequenced in a study of shared clonotypes between healthy human individuals. Generated by immunoSEQ multiplex PCR, the TCRdb table keeps only in-frame clones and is missing some. The sample lists more than 2,000,000 clones; more than 90% were seen once. The sequencing sample was made of naive CD4+ T cells sorted from blood. Subset denoted: CD45RA+ positively selected. The receptor set was obtained from a man between 18 and 35 years old in good health.

The chain combines TRBV30 with TRBJ1-3, with TRBD1 as a possible D gene (5 bases). The CDR3 is 12 amino acids. Trimming took off 0 bases at V and 8 bases at J, with 8 bases between the two ends. Germline CDR1 reads GTSNPN; CDR2 reads SVGIG (reference sequence). CDR3 in DNA: TGTGCCTGGAGTGTCAGGGAACACACCATATATTTT. Protein sequence: CAWSVREHTIYF.

The V call is TRBV27, the J call TRBJ2-5, with D perhaps matching TRBD1 or TRBD2 (5 bases each). Between the trimmed V and J ends, which lost 5 bases and 4 bases, there was a span of 20 bases. Germline V gene lookup returns CDR1 MNHEY and CDR2 SMNVEV (reference sequence). The CDR3 consists of 16 residues. Here the CDR3 reads CASSPTGRVGGETQYF. CDR3 DNA: TGTGCCAGCAGTCCTACGGGTAGAGTTGGGGGAGAGACCCAGTACTTC.

This rearrangement joins TRBV13 to TRBJ1-2; D is unclear. This CDR3 comprises 14 residues. V shed 5 bases and J shed 6 bases, with 16 bases lying between them. Looked up from germline, CDR1 is PRHDT and CDR2 is FYEKMQ (reference sequence). The CDR3 here is CASSTRQGSNGYTF. CDR3 nucleotides: TGTGCCAGCAGCACACGACAAGGGTCCAATGGCTACACCTTC.

The CDR3 region has the DNA TGTGCCAGCAGTGGACCCAGACAGTCCAATCAGCCCCAGCATTTT. It encodes CASSGPRQSNQPQHF. This chain uses TRBV28 with TRBJ1-5, with a tentative D call TRBD1 (5 bases). V lost 5 bases and J 3 bases, leaving 14 bases between the germline ends. Per the germline V gene, CDR1 is MDHEN and CDR2 is SYDVKM. The CDR3 is 15 amino acids.

The rearrangement joins TRBV28 to TRBJ1-3, with D uncertain. The V end was cut by 7 bases, the J end by 0 bases, with 13 bases between. The CDR3 sequence is 15 residues long. Looked up from germline, CDR1 is MDHEN and CDR2 is SYDVKM. CDR3 protein: CASKVGSFSGNTIYF. In DNA form, the CDR3 reads TGTGCCAGCAAAGTAGGGTCGTTCTCTGGAAACACCATATATTTT.

CDR3 coding DNA: TGCAGCGGTACGGGACAGATGAACACTGAAGCTTTCTTT. It codes for CSGTGQMNTEAFF. The rearrangement uses TRBV29-1 and TRBJ1-1; 7 bases match TRBD1. In germline, CDR1 is SQVTM, CDR2 ANQGSEA. Unmatched junction bases numbered 5, after V lost 7 bases and J lost 0 bases. The CDR3 totals 13 residues.

The chain links TRBV5-1 to TRBJ2-3; D call uncertain. Germline V gene lookup returns CDR1 SGHRS and CDR2 YFSETQ. CDR3 length equals 15 residues. Trimming removed 0 bases at V and 1 base at J, with 9 bases between. The CDR3 sequence is CASSLAHERTDTQYF. Written as DNA, the CDR3 is TGCGCCAGCAGCTTGGCCCACGAACGCACAGATACGCAGTATTTT.

The chain employs TRBV18 and TRBJ2-1, with D possibly being TRBD2 (6 bases). CDR3 length: 17 residues. V lost 0 bases and J lost 0, with 12 bases in between. Germline CDR1 and CDR2: KGHSH and LQKENI. For the CDR3, the DNA is TGTGCCAGCTCACCACCCTTCGGGAGTGGCTCCTACAATGAGCAGTTCTTC. Protein product: CASSPPFGSGSYNEQFF.

The chain has TRBV7-6 and TRBJ2-7, with a weak D call TRBD1 (5 bases). Per germline, CDR1 SGHVS and CDR2 FNYEAQ. The CDR3 loop spans 15 amino acids. V was clipped by 1 base and J by 3 bases, with 13 bases between them. CDR3 DNA sequence: TGTGCCAGCAGCTTAGAAGGGGAAGCCCTCTACGAGCAGTACTTC. Its translation is CASSLEGEALYEQYF.

This chain joins TRBV28 and TRBJ2-7, with D unclear. The germline V gene encodes CDR1 MDHEN and CDR2 SYDVKM. V was cut by 4 bases and J by 1 base, with 11 bases left in between. This CDR3 region has 14 residues. This chain's CDR3 is CASSSGALSYEQYF. The CDR3 DNA reads as TGTGCCAGCAGTTCAGGAGCTCTTTCCTACGAGCAGTACTTC.

Details on this clone: The same CDR3 can be traced to other DNA sequences in this sample. This chain links TRBV6-1 with TRBJ2-7; 8 bases align to TRBD1. This CDR3 is 13 amino acids long. The V and J ends lost 5 bases and 3 bases, in that order; junction bases with no gene match: 3. Per germline, CDR1 MNHNS and CDR2 SASEGT. CDR3: CASSRTGYYEQYF. CDR3 nucleotides: TGTGCCAGCAGTCGGACAGGGTACTACGAGCAGTACTTC.

The chain combines TRBV9 with TRBJ2-5; 7 bases agree with TRBD1. V shed 3 bases and J 3 bases; nucleotides not matched to a gene: 8. Per the germline V gene, CDR1 is SGDLS and CDR2 is YYNGEE. The CDR3 has 15 residues. CDR3 nucleotide sequence: TGTGCCAGCAGCGCCCGGGACAGTGAAAAAGAGACCCAGTACTTC. Its protein is CASSARDSEKETQYF.

The chain couples TRBV28 to TRBJ1-1; a weak D match, TRBD1 (6 bases). The germline CDR1 and CDR2 sequences are MDHEN and SYDVKM. The CDR3 is 14 amino acids. V lost 7 bases and J 4 bases, leaving 16 bases between the germline ends. CDR3 loop: CASTSWGALTEAFF. The CDR3, as DNA: TGTGCCAGCACCTCATGGGGGGCGCTCACTGAAGCTTTCTTT.

The CDR3 loop is CASSLGSGGVQETQYF. In nucleotides, the CDR3 is TGTGCCAGCAGCTTAGGAAGCGGGGGGGTACAAGAGACCCAGTACTTC. V and J are TRBV11-2 and TRBJ2-5; 10 bases agree with TRBD2. Looked up from germline, CDR1 is SGHAT and CDR2 is FQNNGV. V lost 1 base and J lost 2; bases outside the gene matches: 4. This CDR3 comprises 16 residues. Using reference TRBV11-2 and TRBJ2-5 for the parts outside the CDR3, the full variable domain is EAGVAQSPRYKIIEKRQSVAFWCNPISGHATLYWYQQILGQGPKLLIQFQNNGVVDDSQLPKDRFSAERLKGVDSTLKIQPAKLEDSAVYLCASSLGSGGVQETQYFGPGTRLLVL.

The genes are TRBV6-5 and TRBJ2-3, with D possibly matching TRBD2 (6 bases). CDR3 length: 15 amino acids. Germline CDR1 and CDR2: MNHEY and SVGAGI. V lost 5 bases and J lost 4, with 16 bases in between. The CDR3 DNA follows: TGTGCCAGCAGTCCGAGCGGGTACACATCAGATACGCAGTATTTT. Its protein product is CASSPSGYTSDTQYF.

This clone was counted a few times. Other DNA sequences in this sample translate to the same CDR3. The chain is built from TRBV30 and TRBJ1-1, with D possibly being TRBD1 (6 bases). Germline CDR1 GTSNPN, CDR2 SVGIG (reference sequence). There are 13 residues in the CDR3. V gave up 1 base and J gave up 2 bases, with 8 bases separating them. CDR3 nucleotides: TGTGCCTGGAGTGCGGACAGTAACACTGAAGCTTTCTTT. Its translation is CAWSADSNTEAFF. Filled out from reference TRBV30 and TRBJ1-1, the complete variable domain reads SQTIHQWPATLVQPVGSPLSLECTVEGTSNPNLYWYRQAAGRGLQLLFYSVGIGQISSEVPQNLSASRPQDRQFILSSKKLLLSDSGFYLCAWSADSNTEAFFGQGTRLTVV.

The chain carries TRBV2 and TRBJ2-2, with D maybe TRBD1 (6 bases). The CDR3 sequence is 13 residues long. CDR1 and CDR2 from the germline V gene are SNHLY and FYNNEI. V lost 7 bases and J 5 bases, leaving 11 bases between the germline ends. The chain's CDR3 is CASNRVVTGELFF. CDR3 DNA: TGTGCCAGCAACAGGGTTGTGACCGGGGAGCTGTTTTTT.

The V and J genes are TRBV7-9 and TRBJ1-1; tentative D call: TRBD1 (5 bases). Germline assignment: CDR1 SEHNR and CDR2 FQNEAQ (reference sequence). The CDR3 has 14 residues. V dropped 8 bases and J dropped 1 base, with 14 bases sitting between them. CDR3 sequence reads: CASVGGTENTEAFF. CDR3 nucleotides: TGTGCCAGCGTGGGGGGTACCGAGAACACTGAAGCTTTCTTT.

The rearrangement links TRBV5-1 to TRBJ2-6; unclear D gene. The V end was cut by 4 bases, the J end by 2 bases, with 10 bases between. From germline, CDR1 is SGHRS and CDR2 YFSETQ. The CDR3 contains 15 residues. CDR3 in amino acids: CASSRIEAGANVLTF. The DNA for the CDR3 is TGCGCCAGCAGCAGAATAGAAGCTGGGGCCAACGTCCTGACTTTC. Based on the CDR3 plus reference TRBV5-1 and TRBJ2-6, the full variable domain is KAGVTQTPRYLIKTRGQQVTLSCSPISGHRSVSWYQQTPGQGLQFLFEYFSETQRNKGNFPGRFSGRQFSNSRSEMNVSTLELGDSALYLCASSRIEAGANVLTFGAGSRLTVL.